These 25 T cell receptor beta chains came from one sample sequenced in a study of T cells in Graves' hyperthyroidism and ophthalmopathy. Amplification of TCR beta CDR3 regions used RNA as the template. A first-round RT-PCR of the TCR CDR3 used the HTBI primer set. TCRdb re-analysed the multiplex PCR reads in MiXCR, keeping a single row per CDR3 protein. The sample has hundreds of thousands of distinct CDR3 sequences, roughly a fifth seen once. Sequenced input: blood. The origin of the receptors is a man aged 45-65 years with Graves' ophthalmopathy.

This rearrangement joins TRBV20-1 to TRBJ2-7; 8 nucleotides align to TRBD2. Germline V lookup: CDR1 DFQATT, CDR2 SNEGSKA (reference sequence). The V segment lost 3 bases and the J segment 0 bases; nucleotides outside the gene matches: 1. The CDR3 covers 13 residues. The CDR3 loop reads CSASGTSSYEQYF. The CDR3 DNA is TGCAGTGCTAGCGGGACTAGCTCCTACGAGCAGTACTTC.

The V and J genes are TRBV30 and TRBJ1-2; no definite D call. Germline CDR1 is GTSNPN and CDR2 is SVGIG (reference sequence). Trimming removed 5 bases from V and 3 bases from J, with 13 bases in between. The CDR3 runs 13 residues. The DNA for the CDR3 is TGTGCCTGGGGAGGGATGCGGGACTATGGCTACACCTTC. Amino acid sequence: CAWGGMRDYGYTF.

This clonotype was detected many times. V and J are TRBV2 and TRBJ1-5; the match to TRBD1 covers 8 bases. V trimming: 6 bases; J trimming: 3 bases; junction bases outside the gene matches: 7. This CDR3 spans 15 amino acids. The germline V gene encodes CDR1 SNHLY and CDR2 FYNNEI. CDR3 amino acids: CASSETGELNQPQHF. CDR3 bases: TGTGCCAGCAGCGAGACAGGGGAACTCAATCAGCCCCAGCATTTT.

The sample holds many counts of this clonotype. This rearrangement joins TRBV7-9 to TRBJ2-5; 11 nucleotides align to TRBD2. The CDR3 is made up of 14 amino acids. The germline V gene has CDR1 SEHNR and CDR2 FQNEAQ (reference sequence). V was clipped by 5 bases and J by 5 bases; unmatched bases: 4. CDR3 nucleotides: TGTGCCAGCAGCCTACTAGCGGGAGTGGAGACCCAGTACTTC. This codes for CASSLLAGVETQYF.

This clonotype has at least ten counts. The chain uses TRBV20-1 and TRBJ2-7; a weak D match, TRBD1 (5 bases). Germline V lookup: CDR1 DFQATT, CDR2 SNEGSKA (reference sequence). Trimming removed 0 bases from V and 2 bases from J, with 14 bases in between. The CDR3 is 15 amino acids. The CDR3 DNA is TGCAGTGCTAGAGATTTTGCCCAGGGTCCCTACGAGCAGTACTTC. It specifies CSARDFAQGPYEQYF.

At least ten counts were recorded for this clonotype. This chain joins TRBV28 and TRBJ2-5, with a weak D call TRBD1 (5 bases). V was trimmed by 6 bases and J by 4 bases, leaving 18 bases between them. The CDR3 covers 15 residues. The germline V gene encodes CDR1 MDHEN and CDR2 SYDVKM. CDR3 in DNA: TGTGCCAGCAGCCACAACTCAGGGCCGGGAGAGACCCAGTACTTC. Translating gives CASSHNSGPGETQYF.

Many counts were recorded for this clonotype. The CDR3 loop reads CASSPVAGVTGELFF. DNA of the CDR3: TGTGCCAGCAGTCCAGTAGCGGGAGTTACCGGGGAGCTGTTTTTT. The rearrangement uses TRBV6-1 and TRBJ2-2; 9 nucleotides align to TRBD2. CDR3 length equals 15 residues. V shed 5 bases, J shed 5 bases, and the junction held 6 bases outside the gene matches. Germline CDR1 and CDR2: MNHNS and SASEGT.

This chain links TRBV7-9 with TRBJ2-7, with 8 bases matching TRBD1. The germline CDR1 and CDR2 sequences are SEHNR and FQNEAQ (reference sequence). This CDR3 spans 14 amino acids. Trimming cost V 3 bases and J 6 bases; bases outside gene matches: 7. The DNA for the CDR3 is TGTGCCAGCAGCTTTGCAGGGGGCGCGGGCGAGCAGTACTTC. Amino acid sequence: CASSFAGGAGEQYF.

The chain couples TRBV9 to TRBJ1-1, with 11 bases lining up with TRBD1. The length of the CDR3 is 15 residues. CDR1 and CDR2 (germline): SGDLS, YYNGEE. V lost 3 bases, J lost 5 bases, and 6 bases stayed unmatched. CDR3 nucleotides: TGTGCCAGCAGCGCCGGACAGGGGGCAGGGACTGAAGCTTTCTTT. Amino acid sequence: CASSAGQGAGTEAFF.

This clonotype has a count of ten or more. The DNA for the CDR3 is TGTGCCAGCAGCTTACGTCTGGAGACCCAGTACTTC. Protein product: CASSLRLETQYF. V gene TRBV11-2 combines with J gene TRBJ2-5; D is unresolved. Trimming removed 2 bases from V and 5 bases from J, with 6 bases in between. The CDR3 contains 12 residues. The germline CDR1 and CDR2 sequences are SGHAT and FQNNGV.

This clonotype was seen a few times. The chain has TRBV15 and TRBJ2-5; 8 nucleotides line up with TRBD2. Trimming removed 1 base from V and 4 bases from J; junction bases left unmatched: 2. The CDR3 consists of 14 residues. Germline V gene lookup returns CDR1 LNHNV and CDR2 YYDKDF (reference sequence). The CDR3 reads CATSRAAGGETQYF. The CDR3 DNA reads TGTGCCACCAGCAGAGCGGCGGGGGGAGAGACCCAGTACTTC.

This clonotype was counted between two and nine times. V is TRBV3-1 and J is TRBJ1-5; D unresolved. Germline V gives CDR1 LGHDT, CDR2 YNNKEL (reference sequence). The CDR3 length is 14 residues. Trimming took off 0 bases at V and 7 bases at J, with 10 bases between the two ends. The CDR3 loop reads CASSQDGRLQPQHF. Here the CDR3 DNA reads TGTGCCAGCAGCCAAGATGGGCGGTTGCAGCCCCAGCATTTT.

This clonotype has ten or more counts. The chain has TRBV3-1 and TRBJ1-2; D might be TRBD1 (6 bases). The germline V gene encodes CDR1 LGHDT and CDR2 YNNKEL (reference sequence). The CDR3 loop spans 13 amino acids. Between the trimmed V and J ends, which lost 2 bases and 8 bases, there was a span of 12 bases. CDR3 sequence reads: CASSQRTAGGYTF. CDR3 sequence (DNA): TGTGCCAGCAGCCAACGGACAGCGGGGGGCTACACCTTC.

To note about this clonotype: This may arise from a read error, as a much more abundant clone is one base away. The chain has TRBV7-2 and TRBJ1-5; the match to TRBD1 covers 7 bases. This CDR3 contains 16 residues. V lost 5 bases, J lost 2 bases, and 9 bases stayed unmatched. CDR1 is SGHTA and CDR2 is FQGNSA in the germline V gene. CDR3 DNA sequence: TGTGCCAGCAGCCTTCAGGGGGGGAGTGGCAATCAGCCCCAGCATTTT. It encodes CASSLQGGSGNQPQHF.

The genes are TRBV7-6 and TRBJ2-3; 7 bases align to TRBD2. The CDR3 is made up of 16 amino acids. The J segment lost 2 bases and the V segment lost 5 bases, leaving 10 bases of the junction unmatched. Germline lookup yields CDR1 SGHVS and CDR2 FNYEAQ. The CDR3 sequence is CASSPLSSGLTDTQYF. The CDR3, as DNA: TGTGCCAGCAGCCCCCTTTCTAGCGGCCTCACAGATACGCAGTATTTT. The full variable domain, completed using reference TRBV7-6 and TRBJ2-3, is GAGVSQSPRYKVTKRGQDVALRCDPISGHVSLYWYRQALGQGPEFLTYFNYEAQQDKSGLPNDRFSAERPEGSISTLTIQRTEQRDSAMYRCASSPLSSGLTDTQYFGPGTRLTVL.

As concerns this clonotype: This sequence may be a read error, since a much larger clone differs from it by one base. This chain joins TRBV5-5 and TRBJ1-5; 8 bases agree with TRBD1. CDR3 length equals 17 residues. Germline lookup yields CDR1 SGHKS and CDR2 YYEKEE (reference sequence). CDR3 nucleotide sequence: TGTGCCAGCAGCTTGAATGTGAGACAGGGGTTCAATCTGCCCCAGCATTTT. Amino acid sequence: CASSLNVRQGFNLPQHF.

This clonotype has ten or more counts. The chain's CDR3 is CASSQVSHPETQYF. The CDR3 DNA sequence: TGCGCCAGCAGCCAAGTCTCCCATCCCGAGACCCAGTACTTC. This chain links TRBV4-1 with TRBJ2-5; no definite D call. The CDR3 length is 14 residues. CDR1 is MGHRA and CDR2 is YSYEKL in the germline V gene. Deletions cut 1 base from V and 5 bases from J, with 11 bases between.

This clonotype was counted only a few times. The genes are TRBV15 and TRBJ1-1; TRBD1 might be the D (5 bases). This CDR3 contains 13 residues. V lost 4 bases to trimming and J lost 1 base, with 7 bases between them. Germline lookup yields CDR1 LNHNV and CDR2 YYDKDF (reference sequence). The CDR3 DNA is TGTGCCACCAGCATGGGGGGGAACACTGAAGCTTTCTTT. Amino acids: CATSMGGNTEAFF.

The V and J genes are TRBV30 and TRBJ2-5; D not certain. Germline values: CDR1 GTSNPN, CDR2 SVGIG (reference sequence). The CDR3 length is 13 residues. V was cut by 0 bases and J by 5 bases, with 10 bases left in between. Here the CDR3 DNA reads TGTGCCTGGAGTGTCTGTAGACGGGAGACCCAGTACTTC. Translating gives CAWSVCRRETQYF.

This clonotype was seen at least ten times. The CDR3 coding sequence is TGTGCCAGCAGCTTCGGCGGGCCTGCCTACGAGCAGTACTTC. Translating gives CASSFGGPAYEQYF. V and J are TRBV7-2 and TRBJ2-7; perhaps TRBD2 as D (5 bases). The V end was cut by 3 bases, the J end by 2 bases, with 11 bases between. This CDR3 comprises 14 residues. Germline CDR1 is SGHTA and CDR2 is FQGNSA. Drawing the rest from reference TRBV7-2 and TRBJ2-7, the complete variable domain is GAGVSQSPSNKVTEKGKDVELRCDPISGHTALYWYRQSLGQGLEFLIYFQGNSAPDKSGLPSDRFSAERTGGSVSTLTIQRTQQEDSAVYLCASSFGGPAYEQYFGPGTRLTVT.

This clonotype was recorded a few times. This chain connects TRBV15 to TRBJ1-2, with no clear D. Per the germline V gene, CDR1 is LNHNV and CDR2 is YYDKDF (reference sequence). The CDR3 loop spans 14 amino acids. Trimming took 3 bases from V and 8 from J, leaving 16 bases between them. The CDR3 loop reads CATSRPETPMGYTF. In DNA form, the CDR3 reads TGTGCCACCAGCAGGCCCGAGACCCCTATGGGCTACACCTTC. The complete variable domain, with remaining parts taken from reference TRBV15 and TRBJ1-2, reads DAMVIQNPRYQVTQFGKPVTLSCSQTLNHNVMYWYQQKSSQAPKLLFHYYDKDFNNEADTPDNFQSRRPNTSFCFLDIRSPGLGDTAMYLCATSRPETPMGYTFGSGTRLTVV.

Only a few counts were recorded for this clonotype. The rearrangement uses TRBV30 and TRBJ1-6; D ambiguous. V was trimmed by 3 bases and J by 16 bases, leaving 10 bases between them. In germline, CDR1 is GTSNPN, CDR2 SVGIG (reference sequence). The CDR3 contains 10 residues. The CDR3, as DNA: TGTGCCTGGAGACTGTCGGTACTCCACTTT. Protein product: CAWRLSVLHF.

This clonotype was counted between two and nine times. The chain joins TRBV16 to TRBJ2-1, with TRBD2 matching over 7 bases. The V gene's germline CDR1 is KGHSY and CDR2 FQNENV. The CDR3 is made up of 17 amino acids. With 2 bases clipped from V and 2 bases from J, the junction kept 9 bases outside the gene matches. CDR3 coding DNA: TGTGCCAGCAGCCAAAAAATTTCTAGCGGAGCCTACAATGAGCAGTTCTTC. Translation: CASSQKISSGAYNEQFF.

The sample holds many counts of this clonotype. CDR3 amino acids: CASGPFTGELFF. In DNA form, the CDR3 reads TGTGCCAGCGGACCTTTTACCGGGGAGCTGTTTTTT. This sequence joins TRBV28 and TRBJ2-2; no firm D call. Per the germline V gene, CDR1 is MDHEN and CDR2 is SYDVKM. The CDR3 is 12 residues long. The V gene lost 8 bases and the J gene lost 5 bases, with 9 bases spanning the gap.

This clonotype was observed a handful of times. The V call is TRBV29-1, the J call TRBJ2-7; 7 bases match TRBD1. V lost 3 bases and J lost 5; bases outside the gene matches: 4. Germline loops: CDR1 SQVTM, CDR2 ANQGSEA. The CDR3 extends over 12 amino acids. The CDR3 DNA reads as TGCAGCGTTGAGGGTGGGACAGACGAGCAGTACTTC. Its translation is CSVEGGTDEQYF.